Presented here are 8 T cell receptor beta chains from one specimen sequenced in a study of T cells after yellow fever vaccination. Using its own MiXCR run on the 5' RACE reads, TCRdb lists one record per CDR3 protein. Of approximately 300,000 distinct CDR3 sequences listed, around 7% are singletons. The sequencing used PBMCs, collected approximately 40 days after the first yellow fever vaccination. The receptors come from a man younger than 30 who received the YFV17D yellow fever vaccine.

The gene calls are TRBV7-9 and TRBJ1-3, with D tentatively TRBD1 (5 bases). Per the germline V gene, CDR1 is SEHNR and CDR2 is FQNEAQ (reference sequence). With 5 bases removed from V and 4 bases from J, the gap between germline ends came to 18 bases. The CDR3 covers 16 residues. The CDR3 bases are TGTGCCAGCAGCCCCCTAAGGGGTTCTAGCGGAAACACCATATATTTT. This sequence encodes CASSPLRGSSGNTIYF.

Only a few counts were recorded for this clonotype. This chain connects TRBV28 to TRBJ2-2; 9 bases are shared with TRBD1. This CDR3 is 16 amino acids long. CDR1 and CDR2 from the germline V gene are MDHEN and SYDVKM. V trimming: 6 bases; J trimming: 1 base; junction bases outside the gene matches: 6. CDR3 amino acids: CASSQRDRENTGELFF. The CDR3 bases are TGTGCCAGCAGCCAGAGGGACAGGGAGAACACCGGGGAGCTGTTTTTT. Drawing the rest from reference TRBV28 and TRBJ2-2, the complete variable domain is DVKVTQSSRYLVKRTGEKVFLECVQDMDHENMFWYRQDPGLGLRLIYFSYDVKMKEKGDIPEGYSVSREKKERFSLILESASTNQTSMYLCASSQRDRENTGELFFGEGSRLTVL.

This clonotype was counted between two and nine times. J is TRBJ1-1 and V is TRBV7-9; TRBD1 aligns across 7 bases. The germline V gene has CDR1 SEHNR and CDR2 FQNEAQ (reference sequence). The trim removed 8 bases at V and 1 base at J, leaving 7 bases unmatched. The CDR3 consists of 14 residues. This chain's CDR3 is CASRGWTGNTEAFF. The CDR3 DNA sequence: TGTGCCAGCCGGGGATGGACAGGGAACACTGAAGCTTTCTTT.

This clonotype came up many times. V and J are TRBV7-9 and TRBJ2-1, with D possibly TRBD1 on 5 matching bases. Deletions cut 1 base from V and 5 bases from J, with 21 bases between. CDR3 length: 18 residues. The germline V gene encodes CDR1 SEHNR and CDR2 FQNEAQ (reference sequence). The CDR3 DNA follows: TGTGCCAGCAGCTTAGGGGGCGGAGCTTCCCCCCCACACAATGAGCAGTTCTTC. Translation: CASSLGGGASPPHNEQFF.

This clonotype was found a few times. The rearrangement joins TRBV4-2 to TRBJ2-7; D may be TRBD2 (6 bases). The CDR3 sequence is 15 residues long. V was trimmed by 3 bases and J by 0 bases, leaving 12 bases between them. CDR1 is LGHNA, CDR2 YNFKEQ, per germline. In nucleotides, the CDR3 is TGTGCCAGCAGCCAGAGGGACTCCCTCTCCTACGAGCAGTACTTC. It is translated as CASSQRDSLSYEQYF.

Ten or more counts support this clonotype. The chain recombines TRBV4-1 with TRBJ1-6; D uncertain. The CDR3 spans 14 residues. CDR1 is MGHRA, CDR2 YSYEKL, per germline. The V gene lost 0 bases and the J gene lost 6 bases, with 6 bases spanning the gap. CDR3 nucleotide sequence: TGCGCCAGCAGCCAAGATCTAGTTAATTCACCCCTCCACTTT. As protein: CASSQDLVNSPLHF.

Ten or more counts support this clonotype. The genes are TRBV14 and TRBJ2-7; D call uncertain. The CDR3 totals 12 residues. CDR1 is SGHDN and CDR2 is FVKESK in the germline V gene. Trimming removed 8 bases at V and 6 bases at J, with 14 bases between. The CDR3: CASVMSALEQYV. In nucleotides, the CDR3 is TGTGCCAGCGTTATGTCTGCACTCGAGCAGTACGTC.

This clonotype was observed a handful of times. CDR3 sequence: CASSWGQGTEQFF. As DNA, the CDR3 is TGTGCCAGCAGCTGGGGACAGGGGACTGAGCAGTTCTTC. J is TRBJ2-1 and V is TRBV5-5, with TRBD1 matching over 10 bases. This CDR3 is built from 13 residues. With V trimmed by 3 bases and J by 9 bases, 3 bases remained unmatched. CDR1 and CDR2 (germline): SGHKS, YYEKEE (reference sequence).